This T cell receptor beta chain originates from a study of T cell repertoires in cytomegalovirus infection. The overall study: Public TCR beta signatures marked donors with CMV infection and the matching HLA.

General study findings and limits: Individuals carrying CMV plus the relevant HLA were identified by cumulative frequency of public TCR beta families.

This CDR3 region has 15 residues. Trimming removed 6 bases from V and 1 base from J, with 18 bases in between. Looked up from germline, CDR1 is DFQATT and CDR2 is SNEGSKA (reference sequence). TCRdb recomputed calls from the reads with MiXCR, one row per CDR3 protein. In the table there are around 450,000 distinct CDR3 sequences, 25% to 40% of which are singletons. Turning to this clonotype: Antigen unknown.

This clonotype was sampled from a human donor in good health (CMV status not recorded). Some clones in this sample may be carry-over from other donors' samples. The sequenced sample was PBMCs. This chain joins TRBV20-1 and TRBJ2-5, with no clear D. CDR3 sequence: CSAKQIPGSQETQYF. CDR3 bases: TGCAGTGCCAAACAAATACCGGGCTCCCAAGAGACCCAGTACTTC.